A single sample gave rise to the 14 T cell receptor beta chains below, sequenced in a study of post-analysis software for immune sequencing data. Findings of the study overall: There were five TRBV segments more frequent in patients than controls, and TRBV5-6, TRBV5-1 and TRBV20-1 were among them.

TCR beta libraries were prepared from cDNA with unique molecular identifiers. Via MiXCR, TCRdb re-called the PCR reads, giving one row per CDR3 protein. The table includes some 260,000 distinct CDR3 sequences, 35% to 45% detected once. These receptors are not linked to any known antigen. Sequencing input: blood. These receptors were taken from a girl between 10 and 17 years old with multiple sclerosis.

This clonotype was recorded many times. This chain connects TRBV7-9 to TRBJ2-7, with 9 nucleotides matching TRBD1. After removal of 5 bases from V and 5 bases from J, the junction contained 7 bases not matched to a gene. From germline, CDR1 is SEHNR and CDR2 FQNEAQ (reference sequence). The CDR3 spans 14 residues. The CDR3 loop is CASSPWDRVHEQYF. In DNA form, the CDR3 reads TGTGCCAGCAGCCCCTGGGACAGGGTCCACGAGCAGTACTTC.

The V and J genes are TRBV29-1 and TRBJ2-5, with 8 bases aligning to TRBD1. The end of the DNA aligns better with TRBJ2-7, so the J call may be wrong. Germline CDR1 is SQVTM and CDR2 is ANQGSEA. CDR3 size: 12 residues. The CDR3 DNA reads as TGCAGCGTCGCGACAGGGGCCTACGAGCAGTACTTC. Protein sequence: CSVATGAYEQYF.

A remark on this clonotype: It is likely a read error, because the conserved phenylalanine at the end of the CDR3 is missing. V usage is TRBV29-1 and J usage is TRBJ2-2; D is undetermined. The length of the CDR3 is 14 residues. Per the germline V gene, CDR1 is SQVTM and CDR2 is ANQGSEA. CDR3 in DNA: TGCAGTGTTGAACACGATCTAAGACCCGGGGAGCTGTTTTTG. Translation gives CSVEHDLRPGELFL.

This clonotype came up once. A much bigger clone sits one base away, suggesting this may be a read error. The chain carries TRBV6-5 and TRBJ1-6; TRBD1 is a possible D gene (5 bases). CDR1 MNHEY and CDR2 SVGAGI come from the germline V gene. The length of the CDR3 is 15 residues. DNA of the CDR3: TGTGCCAGCAGTTCAACCGGGACCGACGGTTCACCCCCCCACTTT. This gives the protein CASSSTGTDGSPPHF.

V usage is TRBV21-1 and J usage is TRBJ2-3; the table calls TRBD1, which could not be checked here. TRBV21-1 is reported as a pseudogene. The CDR3 has 16 amino acids. In DNA form, the CDR3 reads TGTGCCAGCAGCAAACTACAGCGCCGAGGGACAGATACGCAGTATTTT. Protein sequence: CASSKLQRRGTDTQYF.

This clonotype was found many times. The rearrangement joins TRBV7-9 to TRBJ2-6, with D hard to call. Trimming removed 5 bases at V and 4 bases at J, with 6 bases between. This CDR3 comprises 13 residues. Looked up from germline, CDR1 is SEHNR and CDR2 is FQNEAQ (reference sequence). The chain's CDR3 is CASSTRGANVLTF. The CDR3 DNA reads as TGTGCCAGCAGCACTCGGGGGGCCAACGTCCTGACTTTC.

Points on this clonotype: A read error may be the cause here, since a much bigger clone is one base away. The CDR3 is CASSKGTSGVYNERFF. The CDR3 coding sequence is TGTGCCAGCAGCAAGGGGACTAGCGGCGTTTACAATGAGCGGTTCTTC. The V and J genes are TRBV3-1 and TRBJ2-1, with 11 bases that match TRBD2. The CDR3 contains 16 residues. Germline CDR1 is LGHDT and CDR2 is YNNKEL (reference sequence).

On this clonotype itself: A much larger clone is a single base away; this may be a read error. This chain connects TRBV3-1 to TRBJ2-7, with a tentative D call TRBD1 (5 bases). TRBJ2-5 matches the DNA end more closely, so the J call is doubtful. The germline gives CDR1 LGHDT, CDR2 YNNKEL (reference sequence). The CDR3 loop spans 16 amino acids. Here the CDR3 reads CASSQTQGRQEETQYF. DNA of the CDR3: TGTGCCAGCAGCCAGACCCAGGGCCGGCAAGAAGAGACCCAGTACTTC.

As to this clonotype: Given a much more abundant clone one base away, this may be a read error. The chain combines TRBV15 with TRBJ1-2; D is unresolved. The CDR3 runs 14 residues. Per germline, CDR1 LNHNV and CDR2 YYDKDF (reference sequence). V was pared by 1 base and J by 5 bases, with 11 bases between. The DNA for the CDR3 is TGTGCCACCAGCAGAGTACCCGGCGGGTATGGCTACACCTTC. Its protein product is CATSRVPGGYGYTF.

J is TRBJ2-5 and V is TRBV12-3 or TRBV12-4; 8 bases line up with TRBD1. V lost 5 bases to trimming and J lost 0 bases; unmatched junction nucleotides: 5. This CDR3 contains 15 residues. Here the CDR3 DNA reads TGTGCCAGCAGTCCCGACAGGGGCGACCAAGAGACCCAGTACTTC. It is translated as CASSPDRGDQETQYF.

The table lists this clonotype with many counts. The genes are TRBV20-1 and TRBJ2-1; D possibly uses TRBD1 or TRBD2 (6 bases each). CDR1 and CDR2 from the germline V gene are DFQATT and SNEGSKA (reference sequence). The CDR3 runs 12 residues. The V gene lost 4 bases and the J gene lost 9 bases, with 13 bases spanning the gap. The CDR3 is CSAIWTAGEQFF. DNA for the CDR3: TGCAGTGCTATTTGGACAGCGGGTGAGCAGTTCTTC.

In its sample, this clonotype was seen a few times. The chain is built from TRBV5-1 and TRBJ1-2, with D tentatively TRBD1 (6 bases). V gave up 0 bases and J gave up 6 bases, with 9 bases separating them. The CDR3 totals 13 residues. CDR1 and CDR2 (germline): SGHRS, YFSETQ. The CDR3 DNA follows: TGCGCCAGCAGCTTGGATTCAGGGGATGGCTACACCTTC. Translating gives CASSLDSGDGYTF.

This clonotype was recorded many times. This chain uses TRBV7-8 with TRBJ2-3, with 8 nucleotides matching TRBD2. The germline gives CDR1 SGHVS, CDR2 FQNEAQ. V lost 3 bases to trimming and J lost 4 bases; unmatched junction nucleotides: 9. The CDR3 has 16 residues. The CDR3 is CASSFPTGGLADTQYF. The CDR3, as DNA: TGTGCCAGCAGCTTTCCTACGGGAGGGTTAGCAGATACGCAGTATTTT.

The chain links TRBV20-1 to TRBJ2-1; 7 bases fit TRBD1. The assigned J gene may be wrong: the sequence end matches TRBJ2-7 better. The CDR3 totals 13 residues. Germline V CDR1 and CDR2: DFQATT, SNEGSKA (reference sequence). CDR3 sequence: CSGDSGNGYEQYF. For the CDR3, the DNA is TGCAGCGGGGACAGTGGAAATGGTTACGAGCAGTACTTC.